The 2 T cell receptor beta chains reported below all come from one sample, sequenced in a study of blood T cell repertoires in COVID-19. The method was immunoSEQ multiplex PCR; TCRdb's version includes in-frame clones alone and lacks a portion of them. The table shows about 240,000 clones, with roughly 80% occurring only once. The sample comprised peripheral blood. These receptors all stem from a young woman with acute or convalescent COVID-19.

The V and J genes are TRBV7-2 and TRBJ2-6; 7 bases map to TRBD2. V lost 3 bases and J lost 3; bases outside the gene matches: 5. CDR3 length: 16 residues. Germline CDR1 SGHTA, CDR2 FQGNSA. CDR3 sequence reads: CASSFGGTGGANVLTF. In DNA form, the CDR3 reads TGTGCCAGCAGCTTCGGGGGGACTGGTGGGGCCAACGTCCTGACTTTC.

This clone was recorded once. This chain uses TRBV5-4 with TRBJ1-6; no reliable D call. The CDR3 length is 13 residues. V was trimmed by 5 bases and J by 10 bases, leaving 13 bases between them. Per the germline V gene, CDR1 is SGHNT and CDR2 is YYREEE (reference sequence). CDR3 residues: CASSSSPQSPLHF. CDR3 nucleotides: TGTGCCAGCAGTAGTTCCCCGCAATCACCCCTCCACTTT.